A selection of T cell receptor beta chains follows, all from one sample in a study of T-cell reconstitution after alpha-beta-depleted transplantation in children. TCRdb reanalysed the PCR reads using MiXCR and keeps one entry per CDR3 protein. Here the sample spans 700,000 to 950,000 distinct CDR3 sequences, roughly 15% being singletons. The specimen comprised PBMCs, mostly from graft donor cells, sampled 360 days after TCRalphabeta/CD19-depleted stem cell transplant. Every receptor here comes from a male patient aged 10-17 years who had a stem cell transplant for acute lymphoblastic leukemia, so the T cells may come from the graft donor. Both conserved end residues are part of each CDR3. The D gene is left open where the match is weak. A row's size may be missing; if present it is once, few, many or a size class.

v_gene: TRBV27
d_gene: TRBD1
j_gene: TRBJ2-7
abundance: -
CDR3nt: TGTGCCAGCAGTCAAACCGGGACAGGGGCAAACTACGAGCAGTACTTC
CDR3aa: CASSQTGTGANYEQYF

v_gene: TRBV29-1
d_gene: -
j_gene: TRBJ1-1
abundance: few
CDR3nt: TGCAGCGTTTTGGCAGGGCCAGGGTCGGGGACTGAAGCTTTCTTT
CDR3aa: CSVLAGPGSGTEAFF

v_gene: TRBV11-3
d_gene: -
j_gene: TRBJ2-2
abundance: few
CDR3nt: TGTGCCAGCAGCTCGGTAGCACACGCGAACACCGGGGAGCTGTTTTTT
CDR3aa: CASSSVAHANTGELFF

v_gene: TRBV18
d_gene: -
j_gene: TRBJ1-5
abundance: -
CDR3nt: TGTGCCAGCTCAGGACAGTATAGCAATCAGCCCCAGCATTTT
CDR3aa: CASSGQYSNQPQHF

v_gene: TRBV4-1
d_gene: -
j_gene: TRBJ2-3
abundance: many
CDR3nt: TGCGCCAGCAGCCAATCCCAGGGAGCAGATACGCAGTATTTT
CDR3aa: CASSQSQGADTQYF

v_gene: TRBV29-1
d_gene: -
j_gene: TRBJ2-1
abundance: -
CDR3nt: TGCAGCGTTGATCGGACTAACAATGAGCAGTTCTTC
CDR3aa: CSVDRTNNEQFF

v_gene: TRBV12-3/TRBV12-4
d_gene: TRBD1
j_gene: TRBJ2-3
abundance: many
CDR3nt: TGTGCCAGCAGTTTAGGGACAGGGGCAGATACGCAGTATTTT
CDR3aa: CASSLGTGADTQYF

v_gene: TRBV12-3/TRBV12-4
d_gene: -
j_gene: TRBJ2-5
abundance: -
CDR3nt: TGTGCCAGCAATGTTGGGACGGAAGAGACCCAGTACTTC
CDR3aa: CASNVGTEETQYF

v_gene: TRBV6-6
d_gene: TRBD2
j_gene: TRBJ2-1
abundance: -
CDR3nt: TGTGCCAGCAGTTGGCGGGAGAAGGAGCAGTTCTTC
CDR3aa: CASSWREKEQFF

v_gene: TRBV12-3/TRBV12-4
d_gene: -
j_gene: TRBJ2-7
abundance: few
CDR3nt: TGTGCCAGCAGTGGGGTGGGCCAGTTCTCCCCGGACGAGCAGTACTTC
CDR3aa: CASSGVGQFSPDEQYF

v_gene: TRBV5-1
d_gene: TRBD2
j_gene: TRBJ2-1
abundance: few
CDR3nt: TGCGCCAGCAGCTTGGCCGGGGTGGCAGCGGGAGGGCCAAGCAATGAGCAGTTCTTC
CDR3aa: CASSLAGVAAGGPSNEQFF

v_gene: TRBV7-2
d_gene: TRBD2
j_gene: TRBJ2-1
abundance: few
CDR3nt: TGTGCCAGCAGCTTAGCGCGGGGGATAGCGGGAGGGAGGCTCAATGAGCAGTTCTTC
CDR3aa: CASSLARGIAGGRLNEQFF

v_gene: TRBV24-1
d_gene: -
j_gene: TRBJ1-5
abundance: -
CDR3nt: TGTGCCACCAGTGATTTGGAGGTGAGTCAGCCCCAGCATTTT
CDR3aa: CATSDLEVSQPQHF

v_gene: TRBV7-9
d_gene: -
j_gene: TRBJ2-1
abundance: few
CDR3nt: TGTGCCAGCAGCCCACTGGAGGGGCAGTTCTTC
CDR3aa: CASSPLEGQFF

v_gene: TRBV10-3
d_gene: -
j_gene: TRBJ2-2
abundance: -
CDR3nt: TGTGCCATCAGGTCCTTAAACACCGGGGAGCTGTTTTTT
CDR3aa: CAIRSLNTGELFF

v_gene: TRBV2
d_gene: -
j_gene: TRBJ2-1
abundance: few
CDR3nt: TGTGCCGGTCAGTTGGGGAGGACCTACAATGAGCAGTTCTTC
CDR3aa: CAGQLGRTYNEQFF

v_gene: TRBV5-1
d_gene: TRBD2
j_gene: TRBJ2-1
abundance: -
CDR3nt: TGCGCCAGCACCTTTGGGGTAGCGGGGTCCAACAATGAGCAGTTCTTC
CDR3aa: CASTFGVAGSNNEQFF

v_gene: TRBV15
d_gene: -
j_gene: TRBJ1-2
abundance: few
CDR3nt: TGTGCCACCAGCAGAGATCAGCAGTATGGCTACACCTTC
CDR3aa: CATSRDQQYGYTF

v_gene: TRBV5-1
d_gene: TRBD1
j_gene: TRBJ2-7
abundance: few
CDR3nt: TGCGCCAGCAGCTCGGGGACAGGGGTGTCGCACGAGCAGTACTTC
CDR3aa: CASSSGTGVSHEQYF

v_gene: TRBV5-1
d_gene: TRBD2
j_gene: TRBJ2-7
abundance: -
CDR3nt: TGCGCCAGCAGCGGAACGGGGCTAGCGGGAGGATCCCGGTTCTACGAGCAGTACTTC
CDR3aa: CASSGTGLAGGSRFYEQYF

v_gene: TRBV7-9
d_gene: -
j_gene: TRBJ2-7
abundance: -
CDR3nt: TGTGCCAGCGGAGCCTCAGGGGCCCTTCAAGAAGACGAGCAGTACTTC
CDR3aa: CASGASGALQEDEQYF

v_gene: TRBV7-3
d_gene: TRBD2
j_gene: TRBJ2-5
abundance: many
CDR3nt: TGTGCCAGCAGCGGACTAGCGGGGGGACAAGAGACCCAGTACTTC
CDR3aa: CASSGLAGGQETQYF

v_gene: TRBV29-1
d_gene: -
j_gene: TRBJ2-7
abundance: many
CDR3nt: TGCAGCGTTGTAGGGAGTTACGAGCAGTACTTC
CDR3aa: CSVVGSYEQYF

v_gene: TRBV7-9
d_gene: -
j_gene: TRBJ2-7
abundance: -
CDR3nt: TGTGCCAGCAGCTTCGGATGGGCAGGGCCCTACGAGCAGTACTTC
CDR3aa: CASSFGWAGPYEQYF

v_gene: TRBV5-1
d_gene: -
j_gene: TRBJ2-5
abundance: few
CDR3nt: TGCGCCAGCAGCTTGGATCAGATGGTGGAGACCCAGTACTTC
CDR3aa: CASSLDQMVETQYF

v_gene: TRBV5-4
d_gene: TRBD2
j_gene: TRBJ2-7
abundance: -
CDR3nt: TGTGCCAGCAGCTTCACGGTAGCGGGAGACGAGCAGTACTTC
CDR3aa: CASSFTVAGDEQYF

v_gene: TRBV5-1
d_gene: -
j_gene: TRBJ2-3
abundance: -
CDR3nt: TGCGCCAGCAGCATGGAAGGTAACCCACGTTTGGATACGCAGTATTTT
CDR3aa: CASSMEGNPRLDTQYF

v_gene: TRBV6-5
d_gene: -
j_gene: TRBJ2-6
abundance: few
CDR3nt: TGTGCCAGCAGTTACTCAAGAGGTACTGGGGCCAACGTCCTGACTTTC
CDR3aa: CASSYSRGTGANVLTF

v_gene: TRBV20-1
d_gene: -
j_gene: TRBJ2-7
abundance: many
CDR3nt: TGCAGTGCTAGAGCTACGACAAATTTCGACGAGCAGTACTTC
CDR3aa: CSARATTNFDEQYF

v_gene: TRBV5-1
d_gene: -
j_gene: TRBJ2-7
abundance: once
CDR3nt: TGCGCCAGCAGCCACTTGGCGGCAAGCTCCTACGAGCAGTACTTC
CDR3aa: CASSHLAASSYEQYF

v_gene: TRBV13
d_gene: TRBD1
j_gene: TRBJ1-2
abundance: -
CDR3nt: TGTGCCAGCAGCTTGACGACAGGGTGGGGTCAGACCTTC
CDR3aa: CASSLTTGWGQTF

v_gene: TRBV12-5
d_gene: TRBD1
j_gene: TRBJ1-1
abundance: few
CDR3nt: TGTGCTAGTGGTTTGAAGGGCAGGGGGCTTCGGATGAACACTGAAGCTTTCTTT
CDR3aa: CASGLKGRGLRMNTEAFF

v_gene: TRBV5-1
d_gene: -
j_gene: TRBJ2-2
abundance: few
CDR3nt: TGCGCCAGCGGGCTAGCGTTAAACACCGGGGAGCTGTTTTTT
CDR3aa: CASGLALNTGELFF

v_gene: TRBV5-1
d_gene: -
j_gene: TRBJ2-1
abundance: -
CDR3nt: TGCGCCAGCAGCTTGGCCCGGGAGCGGTTCTTC
CDR3aa: CASSLARERFF

v_gene: TRBV21-1
d_gene: -
j_gene: TRBJ2-7
abundance: few
CDR3nt: TGTGCCAGCCGGAGGGGTGGACAGGGATCCTACGAGCAGTACTTC
CDR3aa: CASRRGGQGSYEQYF

v_gene: TRBV7-8
d_gene: -
j_gene: TRBJ1-1
abundance: few
CDR3nt: TGTGCCAGCAGCTTAGGGTCCTTTGCCGAGGTGGCAGGGAACACTGAAGCTTTCTTT
CDR3aa: CASSLGSFAEVAGNTEAFF

v_gene: TRBV27
d_gene: -
j_gene: TRBJ2-5
abundance: few
CDR3nt: TGTGCCAGCAGCCAGCAGCAGGCTGTCCAAGAGACCCAGTACTTC
CDR3aa: CASSQQQAVQETQYF

v_gene: TRBV12-3/TRBV12-4
d_gene: -
j_gene: TRBJ1-5
abundance: -
CDR3nt: TGTGCCAGCAGCCCCACAGGGATTGGCAATCAGCCCCAGCATTTT
CDR3aa: CASSPTGIGNQPQHF

v_gene: TRBV12-3/TRBV12-4
d_gene: -
j_gene: TRBJ2-1
abundance: few
CDR3nt: TGTGCCAGCGCCCAAGGGGTAGTGTACGCCAATGAGCAGTTCTTC
CDR3aa: CASAQGVVYANEQFF

v_gene: TRBV4-1
d_gene: -
j_gene: TRBJ2-1
abundance: few
CDR3nt: TGCGCCAGCAGCCAAGTCGGGGCGGGATCGTACAATGAGCAGTTCTTC
CDR3aa: CASSQVGAGSYNEQFF

v_gene: TRBV6-1
d_gene: -
j_gene: TRBJ1-5
abundance: few
CDR3nt: TGTGCCAGCAGTGAAGTCCCGGGGGTTCAGCCCCAGCATTTT
CDR3aa: CASSEVPGVQPQHF

v_gene: TRBV5-6
d_gene: -
j_gene: TRBJ2-1
abundance: -
CDR3nt: TGTGCCAGCAGCCCGCCGTGGCCAACCTACAATGAGCAGTTCTTC
CDR3aa: CASSPPWPTYNEQFF